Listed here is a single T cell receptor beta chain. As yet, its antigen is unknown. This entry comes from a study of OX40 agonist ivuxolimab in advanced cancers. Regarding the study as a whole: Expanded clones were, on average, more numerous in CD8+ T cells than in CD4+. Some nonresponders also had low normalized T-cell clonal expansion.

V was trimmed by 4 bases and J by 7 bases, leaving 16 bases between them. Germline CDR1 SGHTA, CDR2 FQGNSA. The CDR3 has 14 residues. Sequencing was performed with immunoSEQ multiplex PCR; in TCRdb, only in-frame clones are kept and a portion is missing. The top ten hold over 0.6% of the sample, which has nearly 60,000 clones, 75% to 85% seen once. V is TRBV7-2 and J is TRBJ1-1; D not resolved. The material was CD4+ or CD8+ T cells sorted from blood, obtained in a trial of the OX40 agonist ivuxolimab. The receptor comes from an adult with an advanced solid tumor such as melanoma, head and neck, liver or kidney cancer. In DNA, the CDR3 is TGTGCCAGCAGCTCACGGCTTGTGGGCGGTGAAGCTTTCTTT. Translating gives CASSSRLVGGEAFF.